This T cell receptor beta chain was recorded in a study of STAT5B mutations in CD4+ large granular lymphocyte leukemia. Sequencing was at survey level. Some clones are missing from TCRdb's copy, which holds only in-frame ones; the method was immunoSEQ multiplex PCR. Among some 33,000 clones, roughly 72% were seen once, and the ten largest hold approximately 0.29%. Study results and limitations: CD4-sorted patient repertoires seemed more clonal than healthy CD4+ repertoires. TRBV06-family usage was enriched in top patient clones (8/27) versus controls (2/35). About a quarter of private leukemic clonotypes occurred rarely in other patients' non-leukemic repertoires.

Germline-derived CDR1 and CDR2 are MGHRA and YSYEKL. The CDR3 runs to 15 residues. Trimming cost V 6 bases and J 1 base; bases outside gene matches: 8. Worth noting for this clone: Its antigen is still unknown.

The rearrangement uses TRBV4-1 and TRBJ1-1; 7 positions match TRBD1. The source is a human donor in good health. Sequenced material: CD4+ T cells from blood buffy coats. Written as DNA, the CDR3 is TGCGCCAGCAGTTTTTTACGACAGGGGAACACTGAAGCTTTCTTT. Translated, it gives CASSFLRQGNTEAFF.